Below, 28 T cell receptor beta chains from the same sample are listed, as sequenced in a study of graft-versus-host responses after intestinal transplantation. Libraries were prepared by immunoSEQ multiplex PCR; TCRdb keeps only in-frame clonotypes and omits some of them. The data contain over 100,000 clones, approximately 90% of them singletons. No antigen is known for these receptors. This specimen was unstimulated CD4+ T cells sorted from spleen or lymph node cells, taken before transplant. These receptors were obtained from a human donor who was the organ donor for an intestinal transplant.

The V gene is TRBV9, the J gene TRBJ1-3; the D gene is possibly TRBD1 (5 bases). CDR1 and CDR2 (germline): SGDLS, YYNGEE. The V and J ends lost 0 bases and 8 bases respectively, with 21 bases between them. The CDR3 runs 17 residues. CDR3 DNA: TGTGCCAGCAGCGTAGGGTTTCTGGATAGAAAAGGGGACACCATATATTTT. Encoded protein: CASSVGFLDRKGDTIYF.

This clone was seen a few times. The V and J genes are TRBV4-3 and TRBJ2-7, with TRBD1 identical over 7 bases. V lost 0 bases to trimming and J lost 2 bases; unmatched junction nucleotides: 1. The CDR3 totals 14 residues. The V gene's germline CDR1 is LGHNA and CDR2 YSLEER. Written as DNA, the CDR3 is TGCGCCAGCAGCCAAGAAACAGGGGCCTACGAGCAGTACTTC. Protein product: CASSQETGAYEQYF.

This rearrangement joins TRBV6-5 to TRBJ1-2, with TRBD1 as a possible D gene (5 bases). Germline CDR1 MNHEY, CDR2 SVGAGI. Trimming cost V 5 bases and J 2 bases, with 9 bases left between them. The CDR3 covers 13 residues. CDR3 DNA sequence: TGTGCCAGCAGTATCCGGGACAACTATGGCTACACCTTC. Protein product: CASSIRDNYGYTF.

The rearrangement uses TRBV6-5 and TRBJ1-2; D is unclear. The length of the CDR3 is 13 residues. Germline CDR1 is MNHEY and CDR2 is SVGAGI. V lost 0 bases, J lost 4 bases, and 6 bases lay in between. The CDR3 region has the DNA TGTGCCAGCAGTTACTCGAGGAGCTATGGCTACACCTTC. Translated: CASSYSRSYGYTF.

For the CDR3, the DNA is TGTGCCAGCAGCCAAGAGGGGTTAAACACTGAAGCTTTCTTT. Its translation: CASSQEGLNTEAFF. V gene TRBV4-2 combines with J gene TRBJ1-1; D is ambiguous. Germline lookup yields CDR1 LGHNA and CDR2 YNFKEQ. The CDR3 loop spans 14 amino acids. V was pared by 0 bases and J by 2 bases, with 7 bases between.

This clone has a single count. The chain has TRBV19 and TRBJ2-2; a weak D match, TRBD1 (6 bases). Germline loops: CDR1 LNHDA, CDR2 SQIVND (reference sequence). V was trimmed by 0 bases and J by 1 base, leaving 9 bases between them. The CDR3 sequence is 16 residues long. The CDR3 nucleotides are TGTGCCAGTAGTATAGAGGGGACAAAGAACACCGGGGAGCTGTTTTTT. Protein: CASSIEGTKNTGELFF. Variable domain in full (rest from reference TRBV19 and TRBJ2-2): DGGITQSPKYLFRKEGQNVTLSCEQNLNHDAMYWYRQDPGQGLRLIYYSQIVNDFQKGDIAEGYSVSREKKESFPLTVTSAQKNPTAFYLCASSIEGTKNTGELFFGEGSRLTVL.

The chain uses TRBV7-9 and TRBJ2-5; D is undetermined. The CDR3 totals 13 residues. CDR1 SEHNR and CDR2 FQNEAQ come from the germline V gene (reference sequence). V was cut by 4 bases and J by 6 bases, with 12 bases left in between. In DNA, the CDR3 is TGTGCCAGCAGCTATAGTTCTTCCCAGACCCAGTACTTC. This gives the protein CASSYSSSQTQYF.

The chain carries TRBV4-3 and TRBJ1-2; 8 nucleotides align to TRBD1. Germline V lookup: CDR1 LGHNA, CDR2 YSLEER. There are 14 residues in the CDR3. Trimming removed 3 bases from V and 9 bases from J; junction bases left unmatched: 9. In nucleotides, the CDR3 is TGCGCCAGCAGCCAGGTCGGACAGGGAAGCCGCTACACCTTC. Protein product: CASSQVGQGSRYTF.

V gene TRBV7-6 combines with J gene TRBJ1-3, with D tentatively TRBD1 (6 bases). The germline V gene encodes CDR1 SGHVS and CDR2 FNYEAQ. This CDR3 has 15 residues. With 0 bases removed from V and 2 bases from J, the gap between germline ends came to 8 bases. The CDR3 reads CASSLATGTGNTIYF. For the CDR3, the DNA is TGTGCCAGCAGCTTAGCTACAGGGACTGGAAACACCATATATTTT.

This chain connects TRBV19 to TRBJ2-5; 11 nucleotides align to TRBD1. The CDR3 runs to 15 residues. Per the germline V gene, CDR1 is LNHDA and CDR2 is SQIVND (reference sequence). J lost 4 bases, V lost 5 bases, and 6 bases had no gene match. In nucleotides, the CDR3 is TGTGCCAGTAGTCCCGGGACAGGGGGAAGAGAGACCCAGTACTTC. It is translated as CASSPGTGGRETQYF. Supplemented by reference TRBV19 and TRBJ2-5, the full variable domain reads DGGITQSPKYLFRKEGQNVTLSCEQNLNHDAMYWYRQDPGQGLRLIYYSQIVNDFQKGDIAEGYSVSREKKESFPLTVTSAQKNPTAFYLCASSPGTGGRETQYFGPGTRLLVL.

This sequence joins TRBV6-6 and TRBJ2-7; the match to TRBD1 covers 11 bases. The CDR3 covers 15 residues. Germline CDR1 and CDR2: MNHNY and SVGAGI (reference sequence). V trimming: 5 bases; J trimming: 8 bases; junction bases outside the gene matches: 11. Here the CDR3 reads CASSLRDRGVGKQYF. The CDR3, as DNA: TGTGCCAGCAGTCTCCGGGACAGGGGGGTCGGAAAGCAGTACTTC.

The chain employs TRBV19 and TRBJ1-2; D uncertain. Germline V gives CDR1 LNHDA, CDR2 SQIVND (reference sequence). V gave up 8 bases and J gave up 3 bases, with 19 bases separating them. The CDR3 runs 15 residues. This CDR3 is CASLQGPSPYYGYTF. CDR3 nucleotides: TGTGCCAGTCTACAAGGGCCCTCTCCTTACTATGGCTACACCTTC.

There are a few counts of this clone. The genes are TRBV12-2 and TRBJ2-3; the table's TRBD2 call for D was not verified on the DNA. TRBV12-2 is annotated as a pseudogene. The CDR3 runs to 15 residues. Here the CDR3 reads CASRLLAGGPDTQYF. Written as DNA, the CDR3 is TGTGCAAGTCGCTTACTAGCGGGAGGGCCAGATACGCAGTATTTT.

V and J are TRBV19 and TRBJ2-1, with TRBD1 as a possible D gene (6 bases). The CDR3 has 18 amino acids. Germline V gene lookup returns CDR1 LNHDA and CDR2 SQIVND (reference sequence). The V and J ends lost 0 bases and 5 bases respectively, with 20 bases between them. The CDR3 spells CASSIDKGGSGLHNEQFF. The CDR3 nucleotides are TGTGCCAGTAGTATAGATAAAGGGGGTTCTGGCTTACACAATGAGCAGTTCTTC.

The V call is TRBV4-1, the J call TRBJ2-1, with 11 bases matching TRBD2. Losses at the gene ends were 0 bases for V and 6 bases for J; bases not matched to a gene: 13. CDR3 length: 19 amino acids. Germline V CDR1 and CDR2: MGHRA, YSYEKL. CDR3 DNA sequence: TGCGCCAGCAGCCAAGATGGTCCCCTACTAGCGGGAGACGTCAATGAGCAGTTCTTC. Protein sequence: CASSQDGPLLAGDVNEQFF.

This rearrangement joins TRBV5-8 to TRBJ1-2; weak D call: TRBD1 (6 bases). Trimming cost V 3 bases and J 4 bases, with 16 bases left between them. CDR3 size: 15 residues. Germline V CDR1 and CDR2: SGHTS, YDEGEE. The CDR3 coding sequence is TGTGCCAGCAGCTCGCTTGGGGGCCTTCTCTATGGCTACACCTTC. This translates into CASSSLGGLLYGYTF.

The chain is built from TRBV6-5 and TRBJ2-1; D remains unclear. The CDR3 loop spans 14 amino acids. Germline V CDR1 and CDR2: MNHEY, SVGAGI. V was cut by 0 bases and J by 5 bases, with 8 bases left in between. The CDR3 spells CASSYSRRNNEQFF. CDR3 sequence (DNA): TGTGCCAGCAGTTACTCGAGAAGGAACAATGAGCAGTTCTTC.

The V gene is TRBV6-6, the J gene TRBJ2-5; 9 nucleotides align to TRBD1. This CDR3 comprises 14 residues. The germline CDR1 and CDR2 sequences are MNHNY and SVGAGI (reference sequence). With V trimmed by 6 bases and J by 4 bases, 6 bases remained unmatched. The DNA for the CDR3 is TGTGCCAGCAGACGGACAGGGGTCCGAGAGACCCAGTACTTC. Its translation is CASRRTGVRETQYF.

CDR3 region: CAWSRPNSGNTIYF. The CDR3 region has the DNA TGTGCCTGGAGTCGACCGAACTCTGGAAACACCATATATTTT. The V call is TRBV30, the J call TRBJ1-3; D is undetermined. V dropped 2 bases and J dropped 0 bases, with 8 bases sitting between them. Germline V CDR1 and CDR2: GTSNPN, SVGIG (reference sequence). The CDR3 consists of 14 residues.

This chain uses TRBV28 with TRBJ2-2; the match to TRBD1 covers 7 bases. The germline V gene has CDR1 MDHEN and CDR2 SYDVKM. The CDR3 consists of 14 residues. Germline trimming cut 6 bases from V and 8 bases from J; bases unmatched to any gene: 9. This chain's CDR3 is CASRITGEWGELFF. Here the CDR3 DNA reads TGTGCCAGCAGGATTACAGGGGAATGGGGGGAGCTGTTTTTT. The whole variable domain, filled in from reference TRBV28 and TRBJ2-2, reads DVKVTQSSRYLVKRTGEKVFLECVQDMDHENMFWYRQDPGLGLRLIYFSYDVKMKEKGDIPEGYSVSREKKERFSLILESASTNQTSMYLCASRITGEWGELFFGEGSRLTVL.

The chain combines TRBV20-1 with TRBJ2-1; a weak D match, TRBD2 (5 bases). The V and J ends lost 5 bases and 11 bases respectively, with 13 bases between them. The CDR3 consists of 11 residues. Germline V lookup: CDR1 DFQATT, CDR2 SNEGSKA (reference sequence). The CDR3 sequence is CSAWAEVKQFF. The CDR3 bases are TGCAGTGCTTGGGCGGAGGTTAAGCAGTTCTTC.

This clone appeared once. The chain joins TRBV27 to TRBJ1-4; maybe TRBD1 (5 bases). The CDR3 has 15 amino acids. V shed 4 bases and J shed 3 bases, with 12 bases lying between them. The germline CDR1 and CDR2 sequences are MNHEY and SMNVEV (reference sequence). CDR3 DNA: TGTGCCAGCAGTTACAGCAGGGATCCTAATGAAAAACTGTTTTTT. Encoded protein: CASSYSRDPNEKLFF.

This clone was detected only once. The chain combines TRBV4-2 with TRBJ2-1; 11 nucleotides line up with TRBD2. Per the germline V gene, CDR1 is LGHNA and CDR2 is YNFKEQ. The CDR3 consists of 15 residues. The trim removed 5 bases at V and 3 bases at J, leaving 3 bases unmatched. CDR3 amino acids: CASSVTSGVYNEQFF. CDR3 sequence (DNA): TGTGCCAGCAGCGTGACTAGCGGGGTCTACAATGAGCAGTTCTTC.

This chain connects TRBV11-2 to TRBJ2-7; 10 bases match TRBD2. With V trimmed by 5 bases and J by 4 bases, 11 bases remained unmatched. The CDR3 is 16 residues long. Germline CDR1 reads SGHAT; CDR2 reads FQNNGV. DNA of the CDR3: TGTGCCAGCAGCCGAGCGGTAGGGGGACTAGCGTACGAGCAGTACTTC. Amino acids: CASSRAVGGLAYEQYF.

V and J are TRBV5-1 and TRBJ1-1; D possibly corresponds to TRBD1 (6 bases). This CDR3 spans 15 amino acids. CDR1 and CDR2 (germline): SGHRS, YFSETQ. V lost 0 bases, J lost 10 bases, and 19 bases lay in between. CDR3 sequence: CASSLAPGQGLAAFF. The CDR3, as DNA: TGCGCCAGCAGCTTGGCCCCGGGACAAGGGTTGGCAGCTTTCTTT.

V and J are TRBV9 and TRBJ2-3; D possibly uses TRBD1 or TRBD2 (6 bases each). The CDR3 is 16 residues long. Germline loops: CDR1 SGDLS, CDR2 YYNGEE. Trimming pared 4 bases from V and 3 bases from J, leaving 18 bases between. The CDR3 nucleotides are TGTGCCAGCAGCCTTGGGCCTCTAGGGGGGACAGATACGCAGTATTTT. Translation gives CASSLGPLGGTDTQYF.

This chain uses TRBV2 with TRBJ2-1; 9 bases align to TRBD1. The CDR3 is 15 amino acids. J was trimmed by 0 bases and V by 4 bases; bases with no gene match: 1. Germline CDR1 reads SNHLY; CDR2 reads FYNNEI. The CDR3 DNA reads TGTGCCAGCAGTGTGGACAGGGGCTCCTACAATGAGCAGTTCTTC. Protein sequence: CASSVDRGSYNEQFF.

This chain connects TRBV28 to TRBJ2-7; D might be TRBD2 (5 bases). CDR3 length: 14 amino acids. V dropped 2 bases and J dropped 2 bases, with 10 bases sitting between them. Germline CDR1 MDHEN, CDR2 SYDVKM. CDR3 DNA: TGTGCCAGCAGTTTACTCGGGAAGACCTACGAGCAGTACTTC. Its translation is CASSLLGKTYEQYF. Full variable domain (rest looked up from reference TRBV28 and TRBJ2-7): DVKVTQSSRYLVKRTGEKVFLECVQDMDHENMFWYRQDPGLGLRLIYFSYDVKMKEKGDIPEGYSVSREKKERFSLILESASTNQTSMYLCASSLLGKTYEQYFGPGTRLTVT.